This record looks at one TCR beta chain sequence and its context. Its specificity is not known. The same CDR3 can be traced to other DNA sequences in this sample. Germline CDR1 is KGHSH and CDR2 is LQKENI. With 4 bases clipped from V and 4 bases from J, the junction kept 2 bases outside the gene matches. CDR3 length equals 13 residues. Every subset's genomic DNA went evenly onto several immunoSEQ plates. Sequenced by immunoSEQ multiplex PCR; TCRdb stores in-frame clones only, minus some. The repertoire holds over 1.4 million clones, with roughly 95% as singletons. These data come from a study of shared clonotypes between healthy human individuals. Whole-study context: Those who served as donors were a couple of women and three men between the ages of 18 and 49. Study findings and constraints: The small donor group covered limited genetic and exposure diversity. The sharing of 5% to 6.5% of naive CD4 clonotypes was seen across several donors.

This sequence originates from a man aged 25 to 45 in good health. What was sequenced was naive CD4+ T cells sorted from blood. Stated subset: CD45RA+ positively selected. The rearrangement uses TRBV18 and TRBJ1-2, with 8 bases that match TRBD1. CDR3 DNA sequence: TGTGCCAGCTCACTAGGGACAGGCTATGGCTACACCTTC. Its protein is CASSLGTGYGYTF.